The TCR beta chain under discussion was sequenced for a study of T-cell memory formation after mild COVID-19. About the study: Each donor largely had its own TCR clusters.

Study results and limitations: Those CD4+ clones that contracted were mainly in CM and EM (CD8+ ones in EMRA). While clones contracting from day 15 to 85 were balanced between CD4 and CD8, later expanders leaned CD4+.

The sample holds a few counts of this clonotype. Its antigen is not identified. V lost 1 base and J lost 9, with 7 bases in between. CDR1 and CDR2 from the germline V gene are MGHRA and YSYEKL. This CDR3 contains 12 residues. Using its own MiXCR run on the 5' RACE reads, TCRdb lists one record per CDR3 protein. The repertoire includes 120,000 to 150,000 distinct CDR3 sequences, 6% to 6.5% of them detected once, and approximately 2.2% sits in the top ten. The J gene is TRBJ2-1, the V gene TRBV4-1; D is possibly TRBD2 (6 bases). The sequence was obtained from an adult woman who had mild COVID-19 (a few samples of this study predate the infection). Cell type and time point are not known. Specimen: PBMCs or a T cell subset sorted from them (not recorded which). In DNA, the CDR3 is TGCGCCAGCAGCCAAGCTAGCGTTGAGCAGTTCTTC. This translates into CASSQASVEQFF.